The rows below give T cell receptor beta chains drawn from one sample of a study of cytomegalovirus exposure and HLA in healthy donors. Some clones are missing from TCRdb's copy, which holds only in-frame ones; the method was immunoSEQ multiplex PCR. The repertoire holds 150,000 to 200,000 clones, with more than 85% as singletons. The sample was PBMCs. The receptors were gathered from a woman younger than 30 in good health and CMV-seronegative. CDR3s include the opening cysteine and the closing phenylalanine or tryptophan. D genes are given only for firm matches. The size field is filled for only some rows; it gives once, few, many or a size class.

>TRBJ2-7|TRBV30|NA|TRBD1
CAWSAEQGVGDLGQYF
TGTGCCTGGAGTGCTGAGCAGGGGGTTGGGGATTTGGGGCAGTACTTC
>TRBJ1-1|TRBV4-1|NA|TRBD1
CASSQDRQGLPEAFF
TGCGCCAGCAGCCAAGATAGACAGGGGTTGCCTGAAGCTTTCTTT
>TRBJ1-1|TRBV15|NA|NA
CATSRDMGAPRAEAFF
TGTGCCACCAGCAGAGATATGGGGGCGCCAAGGGCTGAAGCTTTCTTT
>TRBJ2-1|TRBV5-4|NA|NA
CASSRGISRTRDNEQFF
TGTGCCAGCAGCCGGGGGATTAGTAGGACCCGGGACAATGAGCAGTTCTTC
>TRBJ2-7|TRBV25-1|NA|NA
CASSDIYEQYF
TGTGCCAGCAGTGACATCTACGAGCAGTACTTC
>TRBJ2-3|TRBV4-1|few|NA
CASSQEGQPGTDTQYF
TGCGCCAGCAGCCAAGAGGGGCAGCCAGGCACAGATACGCAGTATTTT
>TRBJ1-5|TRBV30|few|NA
CAWSTHSNQPQHF
TGTGCCTGGAGTACTCATAGCAATCAGCCCCAGCATTTT
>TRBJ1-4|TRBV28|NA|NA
CASLNGGGEKLFF
TGTGCCAGCCTAAACGGCGGGGGCGAAAAACTGTTTTTT
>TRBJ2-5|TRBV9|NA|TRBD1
CASSASDRVETQYF
TGTGCCAGCAGCGCCTCGGACAGGGTAGAGACCCAGTACTTC
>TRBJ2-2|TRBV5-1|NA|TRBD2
CASSSVAGGPGELFF
TGCGCCAGCAGCTCGGTAGCGGGGGGACCCGGGGAGCTGTTTTTT
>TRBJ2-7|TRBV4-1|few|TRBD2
CASSQELPGLAGVEQYF
TGCGCCAGCAGCCAAGAATTACCGGGACTAGCGGGAGTCGAGCAGTACTTC
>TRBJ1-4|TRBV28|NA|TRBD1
CASSSTGGGWQKLFF
TGTGCCAGCAGTTCAACAGGGGGCGGGTGGCAAAAACTGTTTTTT
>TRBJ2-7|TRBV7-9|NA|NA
CASSDSASSYEQYF
TGTGCCAGCAGCGACAGTGCTTCCTCCTACGAGCAGTACTTC
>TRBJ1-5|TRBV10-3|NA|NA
CAITDRYDQPQHF
TGTGCCATCACCGACAGGTACGACCAGCCCCAGCATTTT
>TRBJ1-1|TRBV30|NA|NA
CAWRQGGWGNTEAFF
TGTGCCTGGAGACAGGGCGGTTGGGGAAACACTGAAGCTTTCTTT
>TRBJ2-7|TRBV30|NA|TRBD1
CAWSGQGVHEQYF
TGTGCCTGGTCGGGACAGGGTGTCCACGAGCAGTACTTC
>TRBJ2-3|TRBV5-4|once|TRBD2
CASSRTSGGPDTQYF
TGTGCCAGCAGCCGCACTAGCGGGGGCCCAGATACGCAGTATTTT
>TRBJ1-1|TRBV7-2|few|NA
CASSSRAGMNTEAFF
TGTGCCAGCAGCTCTAGGGCAGGGATGAACACTGAAGCTTTCTTT
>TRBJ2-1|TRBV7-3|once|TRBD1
CASSPGTGRFFNEQFF
TGTGCCAGCAGCCCGGGGACAGGGCGATTCTTCAATGAGCAGTTCTTC
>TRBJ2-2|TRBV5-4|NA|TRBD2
CASHGLAAGELFF
TGTGCCAGCCACGGACTAGCGGCCGGGGAGCTGTTTTTT
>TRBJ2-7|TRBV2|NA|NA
CASLSDYEQYF
TGTGCCAGCCTTTCGGACTACGAGCAGTACTTC
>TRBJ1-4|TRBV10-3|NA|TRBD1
CAISESGQGGEKLFF
TGTGCCATCAGTGAGTCGGGACAGGGCGGTGAAAAACTGTTTTTT
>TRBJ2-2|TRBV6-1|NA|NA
CASRQDRTGELFF
TGTGCCAGCAGACAGGACCGGACCGGGGAGCTGTTTTTT
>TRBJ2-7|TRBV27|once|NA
CASSWGFQGEQYF
TGTGCCAGCAGTTGGGGGTTTCAGGGGGAGCAGTACTTC
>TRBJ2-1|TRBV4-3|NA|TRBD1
CASSPDRVVTYNEQFF
TGCGCCAGCAGCCCCGACAGGGTAGTCACCTACAATGAGCAGTTCTTC
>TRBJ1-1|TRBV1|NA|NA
CTSSHSRDLWAFF
TGCACCAGCAGCCATTCCCGGGACTTATGGGCTTTCTTT
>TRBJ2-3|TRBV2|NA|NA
CASSLGTDASDTQYF
TGTGCCAGCAGTCTCGGGACTGACGCCTCAGATACGCAGTATTTT
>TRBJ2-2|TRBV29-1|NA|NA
CSVGGWGDRELFF
TGCAGCGTTGGAGGTTGGGGGGACCGGGAGCTGTTTTTT
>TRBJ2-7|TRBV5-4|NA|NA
CASSPDRSSYEQYF
TGTGCCAGCAGCCCCGACAGGTCAAGCTACGAGCAGTACTTC
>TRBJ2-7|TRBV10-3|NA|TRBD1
CAIRSGTGGEQYF
TGTGCCATCAGATCCGGGACAGGGGGCGAGCAGTACTTC
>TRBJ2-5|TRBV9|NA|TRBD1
CASNRGQGIIGETQYF
TGTGCCAGCAACCGAGGACAGGGGATAATCGGGGAGACCCAGTACTTC
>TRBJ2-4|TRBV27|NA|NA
CASSETGLAKNIQYF
TGTGCCAGCAGCGAGACGGGACTAGCCAAAAACATTCAGTACTTC
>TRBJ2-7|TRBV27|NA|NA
CASSPIGQQAYEQYF
TGTGCCAGCAGTCCCATTGGACAGCAAGCCTACGAGCAGTACTTC
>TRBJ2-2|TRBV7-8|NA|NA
CASSTDFTNTGELFF
TGTGCCAGCAGTACGGACTTTACGAACACCGGGGAGCTGTTTTTT
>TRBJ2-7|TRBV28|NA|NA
CASRSPARGYEQYF
TGTGCCAGCAGATCCCCAGCCAGGGGCTACGAGCAGTACTTC
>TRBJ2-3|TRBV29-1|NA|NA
CSVRISPWADTQYF
TGCAGCGTTCGGATTAGCCCGTGGGCAGATACGCAGTATTTT
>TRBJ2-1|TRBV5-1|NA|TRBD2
CASSLLAGGYNEQFF
TGCGCCAGCAGCTTACTAGCGGGGGGATACAATGAGCAGTTCTTC
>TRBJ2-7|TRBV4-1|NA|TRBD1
CASSRSGRTGTYEQYF
TGCGCCAGCAGCCGCTCAGGACGGACAGGGACCTACGAGCAGTACTTC
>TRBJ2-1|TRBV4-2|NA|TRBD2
CASSQVLTSGYNEQFF
TGTGCCAGCAGCCAAGTCTTAACTAGCGGATACAATGAGCAGTTCTTC
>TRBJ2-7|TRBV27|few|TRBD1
CASSFPGTGNKQYF
TGTGCCAGCAGTTTCCCAGGGACAGGGAATAAGCAGTACTTC
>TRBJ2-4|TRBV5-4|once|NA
CASSPTGTLAKNIQYF
TGTGCCAGCAGCCCCACCGGGACACTAGCCAAAAACATTCAGTACTTC
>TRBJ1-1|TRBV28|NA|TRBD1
CASSRGTGGTEAFF
TGTGCCAGCAGTCGTGGAACAGGGGGCACTGAAGCTTTCTTT
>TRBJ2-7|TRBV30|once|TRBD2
CAWSSPAGAVYEQYF
TGTGCCTGGAGTTCCCCGGCGGGAGCGGTATACGAGCAGTACTTC
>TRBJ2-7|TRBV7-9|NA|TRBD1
CASSFVPTGLTQREQYF
TGTGCCAGCAGCTTCGTTCCGACAGGGCTTACTCAGAGAGAGCAGTACTTC
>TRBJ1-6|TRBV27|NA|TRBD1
CASSPRTGQGGNSPLHF
TGTGCCAGCAGTCCTAGAACCGGACAGGGTGGGAATTCACCCCTCCACTTT
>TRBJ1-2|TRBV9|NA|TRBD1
CASSQGQGNYGYTF
TGTGCCAGCAGCCAAGGACAGGGTAACTATGGCTACACCTTC
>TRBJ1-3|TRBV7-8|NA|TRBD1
CASSVQGAGNTIYF
TGTGCCAGCAGCGTCCAGGGGGCTGGAAACACCATATATTTT
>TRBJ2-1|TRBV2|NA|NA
CASSDPGTYNEQFF
TGTGCCAGCAGTGACCCAGGGACCTACAATGAGCAGTTCTTC
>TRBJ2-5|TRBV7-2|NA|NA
CASNRGAGETQYF
TGTGCCAGCAACCGGGGGGCCGGGGAGACCCAGTACTTC
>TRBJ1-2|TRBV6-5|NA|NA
CASSFQGGQGYTF
TGTGCCAGCAGTTTTCAGGGCGGCCAGGGCTACACCTTC
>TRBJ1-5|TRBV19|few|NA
CASSPYSNQPQHF
TGTGCCAGTAGCCCCTATAGCAATCAGCCCCAGCATTTT
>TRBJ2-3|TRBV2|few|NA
CASRPMTDTQYF
TGTGCCAGCAGACCTATGACAGATACGCAGTATTTT
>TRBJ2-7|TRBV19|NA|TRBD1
CATGTDYEQYF
TGTGCCACCGGGACAGATTACGAGCAGTACTTC
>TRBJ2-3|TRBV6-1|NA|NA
CASSEAGPGDTQYF
TGTGCCAGCAGTGAAGCGGGGCCTGGAGATACGCAGTATTTT
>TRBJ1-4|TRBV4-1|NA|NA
CASSQSDYPTNEKLFF
TGCGCCAGCAGCCAGAGTGACTACCCAACTAATGAAAAACTGTTTTTT
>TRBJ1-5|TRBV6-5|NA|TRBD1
CASSPGGVNQPQHF
TGTGCCAGCAGTCCAGGGGGCGTCAATCAGCCCCAGCATTTT
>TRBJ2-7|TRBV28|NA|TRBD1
CASSFVQGASEQYF
TGTGCCAGCAGTTTCGTCCAGGGGGCAAGCGAGCAGTACTTC